The present entry profiles one T cell receptor (beta chain) with its context. As yet, its antigen is unknown. Both TRBC1 and TRBC2 were covered by a beta constant-region primer of two equimolar oligonucleotides. The ligated cDNA underwent four PCR rounds using SP2 and nested alpha and beta constant-region primers. One entry per CDR3 protein results from TCRdb running MiXCR on the UMI-ligation and nested PCR reads. The repertoire consists of 130,000 to 150,000 distinct CDR3 sequences, with about 23% occurring once and the leading ten covering 0.095% to 0.12%. The entry originates in a study of naive and memory T cell subsets. The study, taken as a whole, reports: A few larger clonotypes appeared in naive repertoires, especially CD8, possibly memory cells re-expressing CD45RA. Naive and memory subsets had different power law exponents for TCR abundance.

Separate alpha and beta amplification began at the second PCR step. Cells stained for CD3, CD4, CD8, CD45RA and CD27 were sorted into four subsets. This clonotype was obtained from a human donor in good health. Input material: naive CD4+ T cells from blood.

CDR3 sequence: CASSGGTGSNQPQHF. The CDR3, as DNA: TGTGCCAGCAGTGGTGGGACAGGTAGCAATCAGCCCCAGCATTTT. V gene TRBV2 combines with J gene TRBJ1-5; TRBD1 aligns across 8 bases. The CDR3 totals 15 residues. Trimming removed 4 bases from V and 0 bases from J; junction bases left unmatched: 2. Germline V gives CDR1 SNHLY, CDR2 FYNNEI.